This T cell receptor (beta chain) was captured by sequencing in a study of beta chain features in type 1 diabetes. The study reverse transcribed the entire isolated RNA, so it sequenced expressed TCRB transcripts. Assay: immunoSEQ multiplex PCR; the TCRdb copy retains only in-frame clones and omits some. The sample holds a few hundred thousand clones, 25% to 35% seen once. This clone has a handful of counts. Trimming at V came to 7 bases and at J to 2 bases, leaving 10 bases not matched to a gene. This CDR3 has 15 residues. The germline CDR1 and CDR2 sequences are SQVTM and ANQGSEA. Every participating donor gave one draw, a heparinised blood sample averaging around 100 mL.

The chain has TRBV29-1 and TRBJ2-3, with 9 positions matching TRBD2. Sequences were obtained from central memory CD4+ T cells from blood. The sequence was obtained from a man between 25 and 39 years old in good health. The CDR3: CSANILAGLTDTQYF. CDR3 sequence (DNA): TGCAGCGCTAACATACTAGCGGGTCTCACAGATACGCAGTATTTT.